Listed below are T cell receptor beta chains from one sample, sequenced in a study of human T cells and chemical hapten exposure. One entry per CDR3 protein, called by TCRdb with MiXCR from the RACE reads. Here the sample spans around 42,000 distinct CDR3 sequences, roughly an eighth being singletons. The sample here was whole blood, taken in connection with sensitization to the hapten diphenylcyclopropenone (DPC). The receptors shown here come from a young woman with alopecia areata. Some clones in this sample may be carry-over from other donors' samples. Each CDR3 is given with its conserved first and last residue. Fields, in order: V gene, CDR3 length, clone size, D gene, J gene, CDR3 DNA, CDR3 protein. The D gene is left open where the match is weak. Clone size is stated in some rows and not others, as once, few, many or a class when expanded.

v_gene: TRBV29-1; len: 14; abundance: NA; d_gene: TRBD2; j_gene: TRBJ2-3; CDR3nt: TGCAGCGTTGTGGGGGTAGCGGGAGCAGATACGCAGTATTTT; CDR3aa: CSVVGVAGADTQYF
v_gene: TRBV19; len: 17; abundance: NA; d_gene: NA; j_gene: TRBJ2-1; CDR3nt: TGTGCCAGTAGTATATCGGGCCGAGGGCGATTCGACAATGAGCAGTTCTTC; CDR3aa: CASSISGRGRFDNEQFF
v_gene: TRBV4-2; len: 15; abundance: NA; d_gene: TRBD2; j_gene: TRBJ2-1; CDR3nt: TGTGCCAGCAGCCAAGAGGTACTAGCGGGGGGTCAGCAGTTCTTC; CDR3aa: CASSQEVLAGGQQFF
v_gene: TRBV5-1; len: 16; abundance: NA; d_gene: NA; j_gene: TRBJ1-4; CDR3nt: TGCGCCAGCAGTTGGGCCTCAGCCGCAACTAATGAAAAACTGTTTTTT; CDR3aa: CASSWASAATNEKLFF
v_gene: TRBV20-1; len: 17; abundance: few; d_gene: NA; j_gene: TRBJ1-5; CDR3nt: TGCAGTGCTAGAGCTAGTTGGGGCAGGGGATTCAATCAGCCCCAGCATTTT; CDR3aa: CSARASWGRGFNQPQHF
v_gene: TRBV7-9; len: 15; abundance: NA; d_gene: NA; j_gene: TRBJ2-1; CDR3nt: TGTGCCAGCAACGATCCGGGAGCGAATGGCGGGGAGCAGTTCTTC; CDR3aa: CASNDPGANGGEQFF
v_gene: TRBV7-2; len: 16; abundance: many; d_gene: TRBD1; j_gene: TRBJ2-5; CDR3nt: TGTGCCAGCAGCTTAATTGCCGGACAGGGGCTAGAGACCCAGTACTTC; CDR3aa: CASSLIAGQGLETQYF
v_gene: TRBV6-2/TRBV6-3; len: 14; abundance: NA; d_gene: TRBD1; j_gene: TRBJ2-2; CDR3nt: TGTGCCAGCAGTTTGACAGGGGTCACCGGGGAGCTGTTTTTT; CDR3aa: CASSLTGVTGELFF
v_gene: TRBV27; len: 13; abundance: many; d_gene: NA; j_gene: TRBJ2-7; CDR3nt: TGTGCCAGCAGCCCGGACGGAATCTACGAGCAGTACTTC; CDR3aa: CASSPDGIYEQYF
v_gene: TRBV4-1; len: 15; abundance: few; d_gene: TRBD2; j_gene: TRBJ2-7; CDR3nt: TGCGCCAGCAGCCAAGAACCTAGCGGAGCCTACGAGCAGTACTTC; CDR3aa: CASSQEPSGAYEQYF
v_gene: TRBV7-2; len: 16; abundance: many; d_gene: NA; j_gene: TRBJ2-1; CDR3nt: TGTGCCAGCAGCTTACAGTGGGCCACCCCATACAATGAGCAGTTCTTC; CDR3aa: CASSLQWATPYNEQFF